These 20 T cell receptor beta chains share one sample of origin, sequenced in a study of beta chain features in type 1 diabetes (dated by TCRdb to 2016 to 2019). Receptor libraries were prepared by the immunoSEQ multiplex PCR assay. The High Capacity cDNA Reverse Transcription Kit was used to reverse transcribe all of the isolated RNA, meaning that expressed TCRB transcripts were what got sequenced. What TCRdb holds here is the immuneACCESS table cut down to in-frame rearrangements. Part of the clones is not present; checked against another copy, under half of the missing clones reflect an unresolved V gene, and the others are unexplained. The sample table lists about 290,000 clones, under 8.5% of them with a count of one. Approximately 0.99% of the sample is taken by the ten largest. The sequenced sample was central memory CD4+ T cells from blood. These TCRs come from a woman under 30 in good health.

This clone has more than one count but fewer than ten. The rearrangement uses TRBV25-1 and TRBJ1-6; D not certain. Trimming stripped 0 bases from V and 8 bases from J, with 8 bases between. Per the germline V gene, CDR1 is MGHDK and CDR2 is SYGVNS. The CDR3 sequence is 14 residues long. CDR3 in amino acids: CASSEYDGDSPLHF. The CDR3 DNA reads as TGTGCCAGCAGTGAATATGATGGGGATTCACCCCTCCACTTT.

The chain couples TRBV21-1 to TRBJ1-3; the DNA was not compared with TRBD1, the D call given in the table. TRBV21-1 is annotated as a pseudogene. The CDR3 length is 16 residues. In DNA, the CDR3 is TGTGCCAGCAGCAAAGGAGACAATCGCTCTGGAAACACCATATATTTT. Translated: CASSKGDNRSGNTIYF.

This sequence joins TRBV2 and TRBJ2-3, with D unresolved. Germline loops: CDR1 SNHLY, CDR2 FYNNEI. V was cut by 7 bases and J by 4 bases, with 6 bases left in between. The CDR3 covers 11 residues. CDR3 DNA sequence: TGTGCCAGCACCCAGGCAGATACGCAGTATTTT. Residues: CASTQADTQYF.

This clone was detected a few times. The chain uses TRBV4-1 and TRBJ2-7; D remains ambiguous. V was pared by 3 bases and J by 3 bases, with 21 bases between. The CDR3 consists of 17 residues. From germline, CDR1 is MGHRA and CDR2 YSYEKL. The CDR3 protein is CASSQATLGPIFYEQYF. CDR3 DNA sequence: TGCGCCAGCAGCCAGGCGACCCTAGGACCGATTTTCTACGAGCAGTACTTC.

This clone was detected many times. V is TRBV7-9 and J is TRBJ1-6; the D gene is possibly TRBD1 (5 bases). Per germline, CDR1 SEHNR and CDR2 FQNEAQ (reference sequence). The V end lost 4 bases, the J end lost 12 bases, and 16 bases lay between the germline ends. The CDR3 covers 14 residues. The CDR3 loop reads CASSSTPDRLPLHF. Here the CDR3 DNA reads TGTGCCAGCAGCTCAACTCCTGACAGATTACCCCTCCACTTT.

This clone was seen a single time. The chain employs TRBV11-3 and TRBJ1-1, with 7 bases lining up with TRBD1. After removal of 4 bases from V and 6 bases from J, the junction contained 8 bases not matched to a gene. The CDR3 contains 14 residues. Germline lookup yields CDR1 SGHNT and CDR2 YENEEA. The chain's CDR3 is CASSSRQGRSEAFF. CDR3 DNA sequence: TGTGCCAGCAGCTCGAGACAGGGCCGCTCTGAAGCTTTCTTT.

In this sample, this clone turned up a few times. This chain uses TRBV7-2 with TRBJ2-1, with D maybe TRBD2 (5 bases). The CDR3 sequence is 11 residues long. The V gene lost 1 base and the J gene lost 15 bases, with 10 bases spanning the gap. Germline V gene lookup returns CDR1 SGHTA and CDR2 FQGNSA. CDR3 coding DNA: TGTGCCAGCAGCTTAGGGCCCGGAGGGTTCTTC. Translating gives CASSLGPGGFF.

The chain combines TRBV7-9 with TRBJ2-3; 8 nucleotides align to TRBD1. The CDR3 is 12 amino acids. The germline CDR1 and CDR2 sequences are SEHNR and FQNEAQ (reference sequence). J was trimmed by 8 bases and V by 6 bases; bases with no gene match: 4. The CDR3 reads CASSTGGFTQYF. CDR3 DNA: TGTGCCAGCAGTACAGGGGGTTTTACGCAGTATTTT.

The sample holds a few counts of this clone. The CDR3 sequence is CASSIRRGGSANEQFF. DNA of the CDR3: TGTGCCAGCAGCATTAGGCGGGGTGGATCTGCCAATGAGCAGTTCTTC. The chain carries TRBV7-2 and TRBJ2-1, with a tentative D call TRBD2 (6 bases). Deletions cut 5 bases from V and 6 bases from J, with 20 bases between. CDR1 and CDR2 from the germline V gene are SGHTA and FQGNSA. The CDR3 has 16 amino acids.

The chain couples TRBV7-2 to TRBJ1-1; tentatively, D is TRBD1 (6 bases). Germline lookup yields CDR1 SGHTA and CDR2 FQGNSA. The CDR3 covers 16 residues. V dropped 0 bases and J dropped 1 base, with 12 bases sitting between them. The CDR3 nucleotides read TGTGCCAGCAGCTTAGCCGGGACAAGAAGGAACACTGAAGCTTTCTTT. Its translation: CASSLAGTRRNTEAFF.

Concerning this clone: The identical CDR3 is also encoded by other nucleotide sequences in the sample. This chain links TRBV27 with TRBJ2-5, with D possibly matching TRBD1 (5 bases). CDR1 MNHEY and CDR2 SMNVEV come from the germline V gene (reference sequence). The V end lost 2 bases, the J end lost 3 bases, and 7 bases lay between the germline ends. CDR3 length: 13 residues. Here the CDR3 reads CASSLGREETQYF. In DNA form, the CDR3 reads TGTGCCAGCAGTTTAGGCAGGGAAGAGACCCAGTACTTC.

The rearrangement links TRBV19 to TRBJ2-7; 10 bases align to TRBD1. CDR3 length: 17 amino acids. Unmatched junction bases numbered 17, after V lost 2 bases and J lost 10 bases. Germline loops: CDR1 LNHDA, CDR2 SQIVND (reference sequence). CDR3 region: CASSIRNRDRGPLRQYF. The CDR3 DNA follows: TGTGCCAGTAGTATACGAAACCGGGACAGGGGACCCCTAAGACAGTACTTC. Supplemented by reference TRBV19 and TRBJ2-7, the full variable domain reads DGGITQSPKYLFRKEGQNVTLSCEQNLNHDAMYWYRQDPGQGLRLIYYSQIVNDFQKGDIAEGYSVSREKKESFPLTVTSAQKNPTAFYLCASSIRNRDRGPLRQYFGPGTRLTVT.

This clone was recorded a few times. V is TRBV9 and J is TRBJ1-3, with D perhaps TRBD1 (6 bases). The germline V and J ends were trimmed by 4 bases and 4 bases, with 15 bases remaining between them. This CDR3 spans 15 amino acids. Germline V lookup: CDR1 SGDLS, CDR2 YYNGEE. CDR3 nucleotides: TGTGCCAGCAGCTCATACGCAGGGGTGGGAAACACCATATATTTT. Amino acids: CASSSYAGVGNTIYF.

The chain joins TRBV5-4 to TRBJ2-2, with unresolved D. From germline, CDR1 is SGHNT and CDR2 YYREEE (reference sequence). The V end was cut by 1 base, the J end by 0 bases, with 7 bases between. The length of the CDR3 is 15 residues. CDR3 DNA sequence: TGTGCCAGCAGCTTGCCGCAGACGAACACCGGGGAGCTGTTTTTT. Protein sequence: CASSLPQTNTGELFF.

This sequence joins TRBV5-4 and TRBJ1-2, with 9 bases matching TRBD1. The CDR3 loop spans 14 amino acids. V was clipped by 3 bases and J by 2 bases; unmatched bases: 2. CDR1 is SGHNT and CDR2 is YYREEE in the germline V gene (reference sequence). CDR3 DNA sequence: TGTGCCAGCAGCTCGGGACAGGGAAACTATGGCTACACCTTC. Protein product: CASSSGQGNYGYTF.

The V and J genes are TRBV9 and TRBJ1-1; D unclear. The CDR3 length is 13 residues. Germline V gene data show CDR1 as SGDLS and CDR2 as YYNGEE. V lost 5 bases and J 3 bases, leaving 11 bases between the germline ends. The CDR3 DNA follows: TGTGCCAGCAGTCGCGGCTTGGACACTGAAGCTTTCTTT. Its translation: CASSRGLDTEAFF.

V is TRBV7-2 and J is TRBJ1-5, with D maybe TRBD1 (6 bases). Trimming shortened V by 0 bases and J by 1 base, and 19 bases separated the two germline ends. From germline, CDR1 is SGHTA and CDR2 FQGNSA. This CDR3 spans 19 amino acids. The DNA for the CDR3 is TGTGCCAGCAGCTTAGCTGGAGGCAGGGGCAAGGGGAGCAATCAGCCCCAGCATTTT. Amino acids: CASSLAGGRGKGSNQPQHF.

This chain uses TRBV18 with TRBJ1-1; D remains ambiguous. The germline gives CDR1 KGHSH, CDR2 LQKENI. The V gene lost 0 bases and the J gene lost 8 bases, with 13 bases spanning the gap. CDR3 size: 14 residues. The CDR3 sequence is CASSPPSPEGEAFF. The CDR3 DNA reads TGTGCCAGCTCACCACCTAGTCCCGAGGGCGAAGCTTTCTTT.

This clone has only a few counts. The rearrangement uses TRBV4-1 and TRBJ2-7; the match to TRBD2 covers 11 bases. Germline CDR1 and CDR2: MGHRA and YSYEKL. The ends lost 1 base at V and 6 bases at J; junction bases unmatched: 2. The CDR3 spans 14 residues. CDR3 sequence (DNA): TGCGCCAGCAGCCAAGCTAGCGGGAGGCCCGAGCAGTACTTC. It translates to CASSQASGRPEQYF.

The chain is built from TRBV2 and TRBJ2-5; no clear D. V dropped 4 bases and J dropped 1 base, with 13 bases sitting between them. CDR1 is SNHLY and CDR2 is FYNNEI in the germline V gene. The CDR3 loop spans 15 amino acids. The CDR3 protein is CASSGVAVTQETQYF. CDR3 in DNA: TGTGCCAGCAGTGGGGTAGCTGTTACCCAAGAGACCCAGTACTTC.